Sequencing of this T cell receptor (beta chain) was carried out in a study of early T cells in non-severe SARS-CoV-2 infection. Looked up from germline, CDR1 is DFQATT and CDR2 is SNEGSKA (reference sequence). The CDR3 is 16 residues long. V lost 0 bases to trimming and J lost 7 bases, with 16 bases between them. In TCRdb, the 5' RACE reads were re-called with MiXCR into one record per CDR3 protein. The sample lists some 62,000 distinct CDR3 sequences, 7% to 9.5% seen once, with roughly 12% in the top ten. This clonotype was picked up many times. This sequence originates from an adult who was a healthcare worker with PCR-confirmed SARS-CoV-2 infection or an uninfected control (not recorded which). Sequencing used whole blood, obtained at baseline. This chain connects TRBV20-1 to TRBJ1-6; maybe TRBD1 (5 bases). CDR3 sequence reads: CSARDGGVWGNSPLHF. The CDR3 DNA sequence: TGCAGTGCTAGAGATGGTGGGGTTTGGGGCAATTCACCCCTCCACTTT.